This passage covers 9 T cell receptor beta chains from one sample sequenced in a study of shared clonotypes between healthy human individuals. Libraries were prepared by immunoSEQ multiplex PCR; TCRdb keeps only in-frame clonotypes and omits some of them. The table shows about 980,000 clones, with approximately 80% occurring only once. The sequenced material came from memory CD4+ T cells sorted from blood. The subset denotes: CD45RA-negative fraction. The receptors were sampled from a man younger than 35 in good health.

The chain combines TRBV9 with TRBJ1-5; the D is unclear. V lost 0 bases and J 5 bases, leaving 12 bases between the germline ends. CDR3 length: 15 residues. Germline assignment: CDR1 SGDLS and CDR2 YYNGEE. CDR3 region: CASSVGSGVHQPQHF. For the CDR3, the DNA is TGTGCCAGCAGCGTAGGGTCGGGCGTCCATCAGCCCCAGCATTTT.

V usage is TRBV5-4 and J usage is TRBJ1-2; no definite D call. V was pared by 0 bases and J by 11 bases, with 14 bases between. Germline V gives CDR1 SGHNT, CDR2 YYREEE (reference sequence). This CDR3 comprises 13 residues. The CDR3 DNA sequence: TGTGCCAGCAGCTTGGACGGGCCGTTTTTTTACACCTTC. This encodes CASSLDGPFFYTF.

The chain is built from TRBV5-1 and TRBJ2-7; the D gene is possibly TRBD1 (5 bases). The germline V gene encodes CDR1 SGHRS and CDR2 YFSETQ. V lost 1 base, J lost 4 bases, and 12 bases lay in between. The CDR3 is 14 amino acids. The CDR3 DNA is TGCGCCAGCAGCTTGAGTCAGGGTAGTTACGAGCAGTACTTC. Encoded protein: CASSLSQGSYEQYF.

This chain connects TRBV2 to TRBJ1-3; no clear D gene. With 3 bases removed from V and 7 bases from J, the gap between germline ends came to 10 bases. CDR1 and CDR2 (germline): SNHLY, FYNNEI. CDR3 length equals 13 residues. The CDR3 loop is CASSEGETNTIYF. The CDR3 DNA follows: TGTGCCAGCAGTGAGGGCGAAACGAACACCATATATTTT.

The chain couples TRBV2 to TRBJ1-5; 10 bases fit TRBD1. CDR1 and CDR2 (germline): SNHLY, FYNNEI. With 6 bases clipped from V and 7 bases from J, the junction kept 6 bases outside the gene matches. The CDR3 is 14 residues long. The DNA for the CDR3 is TGTGCCAGCAGCTCCGGGACAGGGGTCCAGCCCCAGCATTTT. It encodes CASSSGTGVQPQHF.

The rearrangement uses TRBV28 and TRBJ1-6; D gene unclear. Trimming stripped 2 bases from V and 6 bases from J, with 11 bases between. CDR1 and CDR2 (germline): MDHEN, SYDVKM. This CDR3 is 15 amino acids long. The CDR3 nucleotides are TGTGCCAGCAGTTTAAGGGCTCCCGCTAATTCACCCCTCCACTTT. Amino acids: CASSLRAPANSPLHF.

A single count supports this clone. Given a much more abundant clone one base away, this may be a read error. Other DNA sequences in the sample encode the same CDR3. The V call is TRBV18, the J call TRBJ1-3; D uncertain. V was cut by 2 bases and J by 2 bases, with 4 bases left in between. CDR3 size: 13 residues. CDR1 and CDR2 (germline): KGHSH, LQKENI. CDR3 loop: CASSPGAGNTIYF. The CDR3, as DNA: TGTGCCAGCTCACCAGGGGCTGGAAACACCATATATTTT.

The V and J genes are TRBV6-1 and TRBJ1-2; D is unclear. CDR3 length equals 16 residues. Trimming took off 3 bases at V and 7 bases at J, with 21 bases between the two ends. Germline V gene lookup returns CDR1 MNHNS and CDR2 SASEGT. The CDR3 loop is CASSEEARVGLVGYTF. In DNA form, the CDR3 reads TGTGCCAGCAGTGAGGAGGCACGGGTCGGATTGGTTGGCTACACCTTC.

This clone was counted a few times. The gene calls are TRBV7-9 and TRBJ2-7, with D unclear. Per the germline V gene, CDR1 is SEHNR and CDR2 is FQNEAQ (reference sequence). Trimming left V 8 bases short and J 4 bases short, with 12 bases between. The CDR3 is 12 residues long. The CDR3 coding sequence is TGTGCCAGCGGCCGAAACGGATACGAGCAGTACTTC. Protein product: CASGRNGYEQYF.